This T cell receptor beta chain was found in a study of OX40 agonist ivuxolimab in advanced cancers. Germline trimming cut 1 base from V and 5 bases from J; bases unmatched to any gene: 9. This CDR3 has 16 amino acids. CDR1 and CDR2 (germline): MDHEN, SYDVKM. This table comes from immunoSEQ multiplex PCR, and its TCRdb copy is limited to in-frame clones, with some not included. The sample records some 48,000 clones, 80% to 95% being singletons. This clone was recorded once. The V gene is TRBV28, the J gene TRBJ2-5; 8 bases fit TRBD2. Sample: CD4+ or CD8+ T cells sorted from blood, taken in a trial of the OX40 agonist ivuxolimab. The sequence was collected from an adult with an advanced solid tumor such as melanoma, head and neck, liver or kidney cancer. For the CDR3, the DNA is TGTGCCAGCAGTTTATTCGGGGGGGCCCCGGGCGAGACCCAGTACTTC. This sequence encodes CASSLFGGAPGETQYF.